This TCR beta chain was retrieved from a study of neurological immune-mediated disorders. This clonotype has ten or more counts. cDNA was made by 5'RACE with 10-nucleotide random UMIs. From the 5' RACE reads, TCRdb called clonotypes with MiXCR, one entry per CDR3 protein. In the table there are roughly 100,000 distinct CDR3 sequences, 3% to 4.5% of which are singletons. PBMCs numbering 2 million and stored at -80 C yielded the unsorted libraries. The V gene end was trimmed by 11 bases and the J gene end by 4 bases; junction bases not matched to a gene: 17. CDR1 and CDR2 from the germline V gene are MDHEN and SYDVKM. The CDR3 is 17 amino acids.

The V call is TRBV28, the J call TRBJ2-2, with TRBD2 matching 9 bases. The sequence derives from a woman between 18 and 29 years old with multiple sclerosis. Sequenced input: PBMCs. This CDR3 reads CAGSTREGLEGTGELFF. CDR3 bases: TGTGCCGGTAGTACGCGGGAGGGCCTCGAGGGCACCGGGGAGCTGTTTTTT.